The next 22 T cell receptor beta chains were all read from a single sample in a study of shared clonotypes between healthy human individuals. Naivety among CD8 cells was defined by CD45RO negativity and positive CCR7 selection, thereby excluding terminally differentiated effector memory CD45RA+ cells. The assay was immunoSEQ multiplex PCR, and TCRdb's table has in-frame clones only and misses some. The sample carries some 2.1 million clones, about 95% recorded once. Material: naive CD8+ T cells sorted from blood. Receptor source: a man in his late teens or twenties in good health.

The rearrangement links TRBV9 to TRBJ2-2; 8 bases align to TRBD2. Germline loops: CDR1 SGDLS, CDR2 YYNGEE. The CDR3 runs to 15 residues. Trimming cost V 3 bases and J 5 bases; bases outside gene matches: 6. The CDR3 loop is CASSASGRWTGELFF. CDR3 nucleotide sequence: TGTGCCAGCAGCGCCAGCGGGAGATGGACCGGGGAGCTGTTTTTT.

The chain combines TRBV11-2 with TRBJ2-1; 10 positions agree with TRBD2. The CDR3 covers 19 residues. Trimming removed 4 bases from V and 0 bases from J; junction bases left unmatched: 12. Germline V CDR1 and CDR2: SGHAT, FQNNGV. CDR3 in amino acids: CASSSRASGGAFSYNEQFF. The CDR3 nucleotides read TGTGCCAGCAGCTCCAGGGCTAGCGGGGGCGCCTTCTCCTACAATGAGCAGTTCTTC.

V gene TRBV5-6 combines with J gene TRBJ1-2; the D gene is possibly TRBD1 (5 bases). The CDR3 is 15 amino acids. CDR1 is SGHDT and CDR2 is YYEEEE in the germline V gene. The ends were cut back, 1 base at V and 4 bases at J, with 14 bases in the middle. CDR3 sequence reads: CASSLFDSLFYGYTF. The CDR3, as DNA: TGTGCCAGCAGCTTGTTCGACAGCCTCTTCTATGGCTACACCTTC.

V is TRBV30 and J is TRBJ2-3, with 9 bases lining up with TRBD1. Unmatched junction bases numbered 11, after V lost 7 bases and J lost 3 bases. CDR1 is GTSNPN and CDR2 is SVGIG in the germline V gene (reference sequence). The CDR3 has 15 residues. The CDR3 sequence: CASQPGQGSTDTQYF. CDR3 in DNA: TGTGCCTCCCAACCCGGACAGGGGTCGACAGATACGCAGTATTTT.

The J gene is TRBJ2-5, the V gene TRBV28; D may be TRBD1 or TRBD2 (6 bases each). CDR1 and CDR2 (germline): MDHEN, SYDVKM. CDR3 size: 16 residues. V was clipped by 1 base and J by 5 bases, with 17 bases between them. CDR3 sequence (DNA): TGTGCCAGCAGTTTATACCGGGGGCAACCCAGGGAGACCCAGTACTTC. This translates into CASSLYRGQPRETQYF.

This clone was picked up one time. V is TRBV9 and J is TRBJ1-2, with 7 positions matching TRBD1. The germline V gene encodes CDR1 SGDLS and CDR2 YYNGEE. The CDR3 extends over 14 amino acids. The V segment lost 3 bases and the J segment 6 bases; nucleotides outside the gene matches: 8. The DNA of the CDR3 is TGTGCCAGCAGCGAGGGTTCCAGGGGGAATGGCTACACCTTC. As protein: CASSEGSRGNGYTF.

Regarding this clone: Other DNA sequences in the sample encode the same CDR3. The rearrangement links TRBV28 to TRBJ2-3, with 9 bases that match TRBD1. The CDR3 totals 15 residues. J lost 3 bases, V lost 5 bases, and 6 bases had no gene match. Germline V lookup: CDR1 MDHEN, CDR2 SYDVKM. In nucleotides, the CDR3 is TGTGCCAGCAGTCCTCTGACAGGGGGAACAGATACGCAGTATTTT. Its protein is CASSPLTGGTDTQYF.

The V and J genes are TRBV19 and TRBJ2-7; D call uncertain. The V gene's germline CDR1 is LNHDA and CDR2 SQIVND (reference sequence). V lost 7 bases and J 0 bases, leaving 10 bases between the germline ends. This CDR3 is built from 13 residues. For the CDR3, the DNA is TGTGCCAGTAAACCAAATTACTCCTACGAGCAGTACTTC. It encodes CASKPNYSYEQYF. Looking up the rest from reference TRBV19 and TRBJ2-7 gives the full variable domain: DGGITQSPKYLFRKEGQNVTLSCEQNLNHDAMYWYRQDPGQGLRLIYYSQIVNDFQKGDIAEGYSVSREKKESFPLTVTSAQKNPTAFYLCASKPNYSYEQYFGPGTRLTVT.

The genes are TRBV7-9 and TRBJ2-7; TRBD1 agrees at 7 bases. This CDR3 has 15 amino acids. V was clipped by 4 bases and J by 3 bases; unmatched bases: 9. Germline V gene sequence: CDR1 SEHNR, CDR2 FQNEAQ (reference sequence). As DNA, the CDR3 is TGTGCCAGCAGCTCGGGACAGACGGGATTCTACGAGCAGTACTTC. It is translated as CASSSGQTGFYEQYF.

This sequence joins TRBV7-9 and TRBJ2-7, with unresolved D. The CDR3 spans 19 residues. V dropped 4 bases and J dropped 1 base, with 26 bases sitting between them. Germline V lookup: CDR1 SEHNR, CDR2 FQNEAQ (reference sequence). The CDR3 sequence: CASSSTSIRTGQLSYEQYF. DNA for the CDR3: TGTGCCAGCAGCTCCACATCCATTCGGACCGGGCAGCTATCCTACGAGCAGTACTTC. Combining the CDR3 with reference TRBV7-9 and TRBJ2-7 gives the whole variable domain DTGVSQNPRHKITKRGQNVTFRCDPISEHNRLYWYRQTLGQGPEFLTYFQNEAQLEKSRLLSDRFSAERPKGSFSTLEIQRTEQGDSAMYLCASSSTSIRTGQLSYEQYFGPGTRLTVT.

The rearrangement links TRBV7-8 to TRBJ2-1, with D unresolved. The germline V gene encodes CDR1 SGHVS and CDR2 FQNEAQ. Deletions cut 5 bases from V and 8 bases from J, with 10 bases between. The CDR3 totals 12 residues. The CDR3 reads CASSPTFDEQFF. The CDR3 bases are TGTGCCAGCAGCCCCACGTTTGATGAGCAGTTCTTC.

This chain uses TRBV14 with TRBJ1-1, with 7 bases that match TRBD1. Trimming removed 2 bases from V and 6 bases from J; junction bases left unmatched: 3. The CDR3 sequence is 13 residues long. In germline, CDR1 is SGHDN, CDR2 FVKESK. The CDR3 nucleotides read TGTGCCAGCAGCCAACCCGGACAGGCTGAAGCTTTCTTT. This encodes CASSQPGQAEAFF.

V is TRBV6-6 and J is TRBJ2-5; D might be TRBD1 or TRBD2, each matching 5 bases. The V end lost 4 bases, the J end lost 4 bases, and 13 bases lay between the germline ends. The germline CDR1 and CDR2 sequences are MNHNY and SVGAGI (reference sequence). The CDR3 extends over 14 amino acids. In DNA, the CDR3 is TGTGCCAGCAGTTTCTTTGGGGGAGCAGAGACCCAGTACTTC. It translates to CASSFFGGAETQYF.

V usage is TRBV27 and J usage is TRBJ2-1; the D gene is possibly TRBD2 (5 bases). V was trimmed by 7 bases and J by 0 bases, leaving 10 bases between them. This CDR3 has 14 residues. Germline V CDR1 and CDR2: MNHEY, SMNVEV (reference sequence). The CDR3 DNA reads TGTGCCAGCAAGGAGGCGAACTCCTACAATGAGCAGTTCTTC. Protein sequence: CASKEANSYNEQFF.

With respect to this clone: Other DNA sequences in this sample translate to the same CDR3. The J gene is TRBJ2-2, the V gene TRBV7-9; TRBD1 agrees at 8 bases. The CDR3 totals 14 residues. Looked up from germline, CDR1 is SEHNR and CDR2 is FQNEAQ (reference sequence). Trimming cost V 4 bases and J 5 bases; bases outside gene matches: 3. The DNA for the CDR3 is TGTGCCAGCAGCTCCGGGACAGGTACCGGGGAGCTGTTTTTT. Its translation is CASSSGTGTGELFF.

V and J are TRBV6-6 and TRBJ1-2, with unresolved D. V lost 8 bases, J lost 2 bases, and 6 bases lay in between. This CDR3 comprises 11 residues. The germline V gene has CDR1 MNHNY and CDR2 SVGAGI (reference sequence). For the CDR3, the DNA is TGTGCCAGCCGTACAAACTATGGCTACACCTTC. Translating it yields CASRTNYGYTF.

The gene calls are TRBV18 and TRBJ2-1; D call uncertain. Deletions cut 0 bases from V and 8 bases from J, with 8 bases between. CDR3 size: 13 residues. Germline loops: CDR1 KGHSH, CDR2 LQKENI. CDR3 nucleotide sequence: TGTGCCAGCTCACCACCGTGGAAGGATGAGCAGTTCTTC. It is translated as CASSPPWKDEQFF.

This clone was seen a handful of times. The identical CDR3 is also encoded by other nucleotide sequences in the sample. The chain carries TRBV19 and TRBJ2-7; D perhaps matches TRBD2 (6 bases). CDR3 length equals 13 residues. Germline assignment: CDR1 LNHDA and CDR2 SQIVND (reference sequence). The V gene lost 3 bases and the J gene lost 1 base, with 7 bases spanning the gap. CDR3 residues: CASSIGGSYEQYF. The DNA for the CDR3 is TGTGCCAGTAGTATTGGGGGGTCCTACGAGCAGTACTTC.

The chain has TRBV4-1 and TRBJ1-5; D is unclear. The CDR3 runs 14 residues. V shed 2 bases and J shed 4 bases, with 9 bases lying between them. Germline V gene lookup returns CDR1 MGHRA and CDR2 YSYEKL. CDR3 protein: CASSQTKLNQPQHF. CDR3 in DNA: TGCGCCAGCAGCCAAACAAAATTAAATCAGCCCCAGCATTTT.

The genes are TRBV5-1 and TRBJ1-6; D not certain. Per germline, CDR1 SGHRS and CDR2 YFSETQ. The CDR3 is made up of 18 amino acids. The V end lost 4 bases, the J end lost 0 bases, and 17 bases lay between the germline ends. CDR3 nucleotides: TGCGCCAGCAGCGGCGGGCCGGGATTGGGCTCCTATAATTCACCCCTCCACTTT. This gives the protein CASSGGPGLGSYNSPLHF.

J is TRBJ2-2 and V is TRBV7-8, with D perhaps being TRBD1 or TRBD2 (6 bases each). CDR3 length: 16 amino acids. CDR1 and CDR2 from the germline V gene are SGHVS and FQNEAQ. V gave up 2 bases and J gave up 3 bases, with 13 bases separating them. The chain's CDR3 is CASSLLEGGYTGELFF. In DNA form, the CDR3 reads TGTGCCAGCAGCTTATTGGAGGGGGGATACACCGGGGAGCTGTTTTTT.

With respect to this clone: Other DNA sequences in this specimen translate into the identical CDR3. This chain joins TRBV27 and TRBJ2-7, with 7 bases lining up with TRBD1. CDR3 length: 14 residues. V lost 4 bases and J lost 0; bases outside the gene matches: 3. Germline V CDR1 and CDR2: MNHEY, SMNVEV (reference sequence). The CDR3 loop is CASSYRGSSYEQYF. CDR3 sequence (DNA): TGTGCCAGCAGTTACAGGGGAAGCTCCTACGAGCAGTACTTC.